This T cell receptor (beta chain) was identified in a study of blood T cell repertoires in COVID-19. Overall study context: The United States, Italy and Spain provided the acute and convalescent COVID-19 samples.

The CDR3 is made up of 17 amino acids. V gave up 1 base and J gave up 5 bases; unmatched junction bases: 6. Germline-derived CDR1 and CDR2 are SGHTA and FQGNSA. Data came from immunoSEQ multiplex PCR; TCRdb stores just in-frame clones and leaves some out. The table has 200,000 or so clones, 75% to 90% seen once; the top ten hold around 3.2%. The source of this sequence is a young woman in a cohort exposed to, infected with or recovered from COVID-19 (not recorded which). The sequenced sample consisted of PBMCs or T cells enriched from blood (not recorded which). The gene calls are TRBV7-2 and TRBJ2-2, with 11 bases lining up with TRBD2. CDR3: CASSLVVAGGETGELFF. As DNA, the CDR3 is TGTGCCAGCAGCTTAGTTGTAGCGGGAGGGGAGACCGGGGAGCTGTTTTTT.